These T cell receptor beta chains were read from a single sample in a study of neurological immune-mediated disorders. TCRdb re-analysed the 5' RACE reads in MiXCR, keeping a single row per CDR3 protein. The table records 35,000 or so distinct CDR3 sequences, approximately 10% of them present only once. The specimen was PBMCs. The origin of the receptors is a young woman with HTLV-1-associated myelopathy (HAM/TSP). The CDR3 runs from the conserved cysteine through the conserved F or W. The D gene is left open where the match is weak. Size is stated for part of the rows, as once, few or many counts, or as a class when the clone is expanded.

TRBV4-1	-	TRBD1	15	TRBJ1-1	CASSQGQGLNTEAFF	TGCGCCAGCAGCCAAGGACAGGGGTTGAACACTGAAGCTTTCTTT
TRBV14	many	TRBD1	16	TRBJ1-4	CASSQDFGRQGRKLFF	TGTGCCAGCAGCCAAGACTTCGGAAGACAGGGGCGAAAACTGTTTTTT
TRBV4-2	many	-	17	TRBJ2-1	CASSQGGWGTSRHEQFF	TGTGCCAGCAGCCAAGGTGGTTGGGGGACTTCAAGGCATGAGCAGTTCTTC
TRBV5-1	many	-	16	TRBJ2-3	CASSLVPSSRTDTQYF	TGCGCCAGCAGCTTAGTCCCTAGCTCCCGCACAGATACGCAGTATTTT
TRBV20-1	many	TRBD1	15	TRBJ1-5	CSAREGQVYNQPQHF	TGCAGTGCTAGAGAGGGACAGGTTTACAATCAGCCCCAGCATTTT
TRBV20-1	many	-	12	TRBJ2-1	CSAKPRGNEQFF	TGCAGTGCTAAGCCCCGTGGTAATGAGCAGTTCTTC
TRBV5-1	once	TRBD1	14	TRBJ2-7	CASSLDGTEGEQYF	TGCGCCAGCAGCCTAGACGGGACAGAAGGCGAGCAGTACTTC
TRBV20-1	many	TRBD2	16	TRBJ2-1	CSARDGGGSSYNEQFF	TGCAGTGCTAGAGATGGCGGGGGGAGCTCCTACAATGAGCAGTTCTTC
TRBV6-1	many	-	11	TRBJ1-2	CAITQDYDYTF	TGTGCCATCACCCAAGACTATGACTACACCTTC
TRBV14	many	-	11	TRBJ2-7	CASSKNRVPYF	TGTGCCAGCAGCAAAAACAGGGTTCCGTACTTC
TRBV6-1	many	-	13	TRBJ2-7	CASSDRQSYEQYF	TGTGCCAGCAGTGATAGACAGTCCTACGAGCAGTACTTC
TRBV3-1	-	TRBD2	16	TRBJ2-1	CASSPYGLAGVNEQFF	TGTGCCAGCAGCCCATACGGACTAGCGGGGGTAAATGAGCAGTTCTTC
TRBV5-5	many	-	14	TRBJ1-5	CASSFDNHNQPQHF	TGTGCCAGCAGCTTCGACAATCACAATCAGCCCCAGCATTTT
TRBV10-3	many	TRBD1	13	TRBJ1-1	CAIRDRGNTEAFF	TGTGCCATCAGGGACAGGGGGAACACTGAAGCTTTCTTT
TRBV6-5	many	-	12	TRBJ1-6	CASSYSGSPLHF	TGTGCCAGCAGTTACTCAGGATCACCCCTCCACTTT
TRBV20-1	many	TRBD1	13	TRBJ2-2	CSAPDRATGELFF	TGCAGTGCTCCGGACAGGGCCACCGGGGAGCTGTTTTTT
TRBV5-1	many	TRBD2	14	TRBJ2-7	CASSYSGGVDEQYF	TGCGCCAGCAGCTACAGCGGGGGGGTCGACGAGCAGTACTTC
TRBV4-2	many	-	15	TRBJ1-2	CASSQASGTNYGYTF	TGTGCCAGCAGCCAAGCGTCCGGGACAAACTATGGCTACACCTTC
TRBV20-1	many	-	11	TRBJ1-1	CSVKGNTEAFF	TGCAGTGTGAAGGGGAACACTGAAGCTTTCTTT
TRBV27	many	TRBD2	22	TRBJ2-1	CASSLFWERTSGGASSYNEQFF	TGTGCCAGCAGTTTATTCTGGGAAAGGACTAGCGGGGGGGCTAGCTCCTACAATGAGCAGTTCTTC
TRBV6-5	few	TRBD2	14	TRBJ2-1	CASSSGGGLNEQFF	TGTGCCAGCAGTTCGGGGGGGGGCCTCAATGAGCAGTTCTTC
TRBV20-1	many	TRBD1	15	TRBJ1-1	CSARKRGQGWTEAFF	TGCAGTGCTAGAAAAAGAGGACAGGGTTGGACTGAAGCTTTCTTT
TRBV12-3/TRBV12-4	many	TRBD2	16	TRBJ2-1	CASSSGLAGGGNEQFF	TGTGCCAGCAGTTCGGGACTAGCGGGGGGTGGCAATGAGCAGTTCTTC
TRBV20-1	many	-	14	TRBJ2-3	CSARVRLSTDTQYF	TGCAGTGCTAGAGTCAGACTGAGCACAGATACGCAGTATTTT
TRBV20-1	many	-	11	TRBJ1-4	CSARMFEKLFF	TGCAGTGCTAGAATGTTTGAAAAACTGTTTTTT
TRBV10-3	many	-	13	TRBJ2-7	CAIRPDNSYEQYF	TGTGCCATCAGACCGGACAACTCCTACGAGCAGTACTTC
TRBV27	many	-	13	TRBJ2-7	CASSLRGTYEQYF	TGTGCCAGCAGTTTACGGGGAACCTACGAGCAGTACTTC
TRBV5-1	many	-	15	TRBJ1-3	CASSLAPGGGNTIYF	TGCGCCAGCAGCTTGGCCCCCGGGGGAGGAAACACCATATATTTT
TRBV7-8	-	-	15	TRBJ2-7	CASTLYVGSSYEQYF	TGTGCCAGCACCCTATATGTGGGCAGTTCCTACGAGCAGTACTTC
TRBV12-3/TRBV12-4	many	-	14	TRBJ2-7	CASSLKGGSYEQYF	TGTGCCAGCAGTTTGAAGGGGGGCTCCTACGAGCAGTACTTC
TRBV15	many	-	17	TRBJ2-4	CATSSSNLGLAKNIQYF	TGTGCCACCAGCAGTTCAAACCTGGGCCTAGCCAAAAACATTCAGTACTTC
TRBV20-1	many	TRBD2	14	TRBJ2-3	CSATPSGGTDTQYF	TGCAGTGCAACCCCGAGCGGGGGTACAGATACGCAGTATTTT
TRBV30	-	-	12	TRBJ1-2	CAWRNGYYGYTF	TGTGCCTGGAGAAACGGGTACTATGGCTACACCTTC
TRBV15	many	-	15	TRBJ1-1	CATSTGGPRNTEAFF	TGTGCCACCAGCACCGGCGGCCCGAGGAACACTGAAGCTTTCTTT
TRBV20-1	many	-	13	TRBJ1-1	CSASRGLNTEAFF	TGCAGTGCTAGCCGGGGCCTTAACACTGAAGCTTTCTTT
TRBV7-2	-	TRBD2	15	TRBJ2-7	CASSRTAGGHGEQYF	TGTGCCAGCAGTCGCACAGCGGGGGGGCATGGCGAGCAGTACTTC
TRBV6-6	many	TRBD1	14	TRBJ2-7	CASSRDRVEGEQYF	TGTGCCAGCAGTCGAGACAGGGTTGAAGGCGAGCAGTACTTC
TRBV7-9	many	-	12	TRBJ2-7	CASSPIQDEQYF	TGTGCCAGCAGCCCCATACAGGACGAGCAGTACTTC
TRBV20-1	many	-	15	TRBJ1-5	CSARDLGGGGQPQHF	TGCAGTGCTAGAGATCTCGGAGGCGGCGGACAGCCCCAGCATTTT
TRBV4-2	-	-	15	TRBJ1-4	CASSQVGGTNEKLFF	TGTGCCAGCAGCCAAGTGGGGGGGACTAATGAAAAACTGTTTTTT
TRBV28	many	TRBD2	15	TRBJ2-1	CATEKVAGGYNEQFF	TGTGCCACCGAGAAGGTAGCGGGGGGGTACAATGAGCAGTTCTTC
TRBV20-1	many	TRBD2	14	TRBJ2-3	CSARLAGGVDTQYF	TGCAGTGCTAGACTAGCGGGGGGTGTGGATACGCAGTATTTT
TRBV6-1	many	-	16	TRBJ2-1	CASSERSSWESDEQFF	TGTGCCAGCAGTGAACGATCTTCCTGGGAGAGCGATGAGCAGTTCTTC
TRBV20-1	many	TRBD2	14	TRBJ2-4	CSALFRRGGRIQYF	TGCAGTGCTCTCTTCCGGCGGGGGGGAAGGATTCAGTACTTC
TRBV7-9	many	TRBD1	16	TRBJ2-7	CASSPVGTASSYEQYF	TGTGCCAGCAGCCCCGTCGGGACAGCCTCCTCCTACGAGCAGTACTTC
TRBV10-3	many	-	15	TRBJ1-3	CAISESSGAGNTIYF	TGTGCCATCAGTGAGTCCTCCGGGGCTGGAAACACCATATATTTT
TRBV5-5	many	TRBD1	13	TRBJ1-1	CASSLQGDTEAFF	TGTGCCAGCAGCCTACAGGGGGACACTGAAGCTTTCTTT
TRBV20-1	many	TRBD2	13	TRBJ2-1	CSAPQTSDNEQFF	TGCAGTGCCCCTCAGACTAGCGACAATGAGCAGTTCTTC
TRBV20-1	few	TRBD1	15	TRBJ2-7	CSARVVGTGAYEQYF	TGCAGTGCTAGGGTTGTGGGGACAGGAGCCTACGAGCAGTACTTC
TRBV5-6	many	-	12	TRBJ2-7	CASSWSSYEQYF	TGTGCCAGCAGCTGGAGCTCCTACGAGCAGTACTTC
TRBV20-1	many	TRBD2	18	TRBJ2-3	CSARAGDVVGSSTDTQYF	TGCAGTGCTAGGGCGGGGGATGTAGTGGGGTCTAGCACAGATACGCAGTATTTT
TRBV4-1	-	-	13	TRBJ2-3	CASSLYRTDTQYF	TGCGCCAGCAGCCTCTACCGGACAGATACGCAGTATTTT
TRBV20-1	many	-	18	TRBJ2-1	CSARVLPPPHVLRNEQFF	TGCAGTGCTAGAGTCCTTCCTCCCCCACATGTGCTCAGGAATGAGCAGTTCTTC
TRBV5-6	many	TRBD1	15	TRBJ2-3	CASSPTGGGSDTQYF	TGTGCCAGCAGCCCGACAGGGGGAGGTTCAGATACGCAGTATTTT
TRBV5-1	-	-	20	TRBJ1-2	CASSFYICSARDPANYGYTF	-
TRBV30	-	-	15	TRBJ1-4	CAWSVGRGSGEKLFF	TGTGCCTGGAGTGTTGGTCGGGGAAGTGGCGAAAAACTGTTTTTT
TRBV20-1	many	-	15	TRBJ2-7	CSARKVAGRSYEQYF	TGCAGTGCTAGAAAAGTTGCTGGACGCTCCTACGAGCAGTACTTC